These 19 T cell receptor beta chains originate from one sample sequenced in a study of OX40 agonist ivuxolimab in advanced cancers. This table comes from immunoSEQ multiplex PCR, and its TCRdb copy is limited to in-frame clones, with some not included. This table has 100,000 to 120,000 clones, approximately 89% appearing once. Sequenced material: CD4+ or CD8+ T cells sorted from blood, taken in a trial of the OX40 agonist ivuxolimab. These receptors were collected from an adult with an advanced solid tumor such as melanoma, head and neck, liver or kidney cancer.

As DNA, the CDR3 is TGTGCCAGCTCACCAAGTCGAGATGAAGCTTTCTTT. This translates into CASSPSRDEAFF. The chain is built from TRBV18 and TRBJ1-1; no firm D call. With 2 bases removed from V and 7 bases from J, the gap between germline ends came to 8 bases. Germline V lookup: CDR1 KGHSH, CDR2 LQKENI. The CDR3 loop spans 12 amino acids.

The chain links TRBV11-2 to TRBJ2-7; D unresolved. The CDR3 is 12 amino acids. The V and J ends lost 3 bases and 4 bases respectively, with 7 bases between them. CDR1 is SGHAT, CDR2 FQNNGV, per germline. CDR3 sequence (DNA): TGTGCCAGCAGCTTGGGCGCTTACGAGCAGTACTTC. It is translated as CASSLGAYEQYF.

This sequence joins TRBV4-3 and TRBJ1-1; TRBD1 might be the D (6 bases). Trimming left V 0 bases short and J 4 bases short, with 6 bases between. CDR1 is LGHNA and CDR2 is YSLEER in the germline V gene. This CDR3 has 13 residues. The CDR3 spells CASSQDRGTEAFF. The CDR3, as DNA: TGCGCCAGCAGCCAAGACAGGGGCACTGAAGCTTTCTTT.

The genes are TRBV28 and TRBJ1-5; TRBD1 matches 7 bases. Trimming removed 11 bases from V and 3 bases from J; junction bases left unmatched: 4. The CDR3 runs to 12 residues. Germline V CDR1 and CDR2: MDHEN, SYDVKM. CDR3 sequence: CAGGQPNQPQHF. CDR3 in DNA: TGTGCCGGGGGACAGCCCAATCAGCCCCAGCATTTT.

J is TRBJ1-5 and V is TRBV27; D gene uncertain. The germline V gene encodes CDR1 MNHEY and CDR2 SMNVEV (reference sequence). The germline V and J ends were trimmed by 2 bases and 3 bases, with 14 bases remaining between them. The CDR3 spans 16 residues. The chain's CDR3 is CASSLSRRADNQPQHF. The CDR3, as DNA: TGTGCCAGCAGTTTAAGTCGTCGGGCAGACAATCAGCCCCAGCATTTT.

The CDR3 region is CASSINRGHNNEQFF. The CDR3 DNA reads TGTGCCAGTAGTATAAACAGGGGACATAACAATGAGCAGTTCTTC. V and J are TRBV19 and TRBJ2-1, with 7 bases matching TRBD1. Germline loops: CDR1 LNHDA, CDR2 SQIVND (reference sequence). The CDR3 contains 15 residues. V lost 2 bases and J lost 5; bases outside the gene matches: 6.

This clone appeared a few times. The chain joins TRBV19 to TRBJ2-7; TRBD2 matches 8 bases. The CDR3 contains 14 residues. V trimming: 5 bases; J trimming: 7 bases; junction bases outside the gene matches: 10. Looked up from germline, CDR1 is LNHDA and CDR2 is SQIVND (reference sequence). The CDR3 DNA follows: TGTGCCAGTAGTGCGGGAGGTCTCTCGGGTGAGCAGTACTTC. Translating gives CASSAGGLSGEQYF.

The chain combines TRBV7-2 with TRBJ1-3, with D tentatively TRBD1 (6 bases). The CDR3 contains 15 residues. CDR1 SGHTA and CDR2 FQGNSA come from the germline V gene. V was pared by 5 bases and J by 2 bases, with 13 bases between. The CDR3 region has the DNA TGTGCCAGCAGCCCCACCGGGGGCACTGGAAACACCATATATTTT. It encodes CASSPTGGTGNTIYF.

The rearrangement uses TRBV7-2 and TRBJ1-2; no firm D call. Germline V gives CDR1 SGHTA, CDR2 FQGNSA. This CDR3 is 15 amino acids long. The V end lost 5 bases, the J end lost 0 bases, and 13 bases lay between the germline ends. Written as DNA, the CDR3 is TGTGCCAGCAGCCCTTCCCCCGGAACTAACTATGGCTACACCTTC. It codes for CASSPSPGTNYGYTF.

The chain has TRBV30 and TRBJ2-2, with D unclear. This CDR3 has 14 amino acids. CDR1 and CDR2 from the germline V gene are GTSNPN and SVGIG (reference sequence). V was pared by 5 bases and J by 1 base, with 11 bases between. The chain's CDR3 is CAWRFTRNTGELFF. The CDR3 DNA follows: TGTGCCTGGCGCTTCACAAGGAACACCGGGGAGCTGTTTTTT.

This clone was seen more than once but under ten times. The chain is built from TRBV11-2 and TRBJ2-7; unclear D gene. Trimming left V 1 base short and J 2 bases short, with 9 bases between. Looked up from germline, CDR1 is SGHAT and CDR2 is FQNNGV. This CDR3 has 14 amino acids. This CDR3 is CASSLGARAYEQYF. CDR3 nucleotide sequence: TGTGCCAGCAGCTTAGGGGCTAGGGCCTACGAGCAGTACTTC.

This chain connects TRBV19 to TRBJ2-2, with 11 nucleotides matching TRBD1. Trimming at V came to 6 bases and at J to 6 bases, leaving 9 bases not matched to a gene. CDR3 length equals 16 residues. CDR1 and CDR2 from the germline V gene are LNHDA and SQIVND (reference sequence). This CDR3 reads CASREIRDRGAGELFF. The CDR3 DNA follows: TGTGCCAGTAGGGAAATCCGGGACAGGGGGGCCGGGGAGCTGTTTTTT.

V is TRBV6-5 and J is TRBJ1-4; 10 nucleotides line up with TRBD1. The germline V gene has CDR1 MNHEY and CDR2 SVGAGI. V lost 4 bases to trimming and J lost 0 bases; unmatched junction nucleotides: 2. The CDR3 contains 16 residues. CDR3 region: CASSSDRGATNEKLFF. CDR3 sequence (DNA): TGTGCCAGCAGTTCGGACAGGGGGGCAACTAATGAAAAACTGTTTTTT.

This chain joins TRBV11-3 and TRBJ2-2; TRBD2 matches 8 bases. CDR1 SGHNT and CDR2 YENEEA come from the germline V gene. J was trimmed by 4 bases and V by 5 bases; bases with no gene match: 6. The CDR3 extends over 15 amino acids. This CDR3 is CASSRAGASTGELFF. The CDR3 nucleotides are TGTGCCAGCAGCAGAGCGGGAGCAAGCACCGGGGAGCTGTTTTTT.

The chain has TRBV28 and TRBJ2-7, with 8 bases that match TRBD1. V lost 5 bases and J lost 6; bases outside the gene matches: 9. Germline V gene sequence: CDR1 MDHEN, CDR2 SYDVKM. The CDR3 is made up of 14 amino acids. CDR3: CASSTPTGGFEQYF. Here the CDR3 DNA reads TGTGCCAGCAGTACACCCACAGGGGGATTCGAGCAGTACTTC.

The rearrangement links TRBV20-1 to TRBJ2-1; D gene ambiguous. Germline CDR1 and CDR2: DFQATT and SNEGSKA (reference sequence). There are 10 residues in the CDR3. V gave up 5 bases and J gave up 8 bases, with 7 bases separating them. CDR3 DNA sequence: TGCAGTGCTGGTTCGGATGAGCAGTTCTTC. Translating it yields CSAGSDEQFF.

This chain links TRBV10-3 with TRBJ2-7; D is unresolved. The V gene lost 10 bases and the J gene lost 6 bases, with 16 bases spanning the gap. This CDR3 contains 12 residues. Germline V lookup: CDR1 ENHRY, CDR2 SYGVKD. CDR3: CATTTAYGEQYF. Here the CDR3 DNA reads TGTGCCACTACAACCGCCTACGGCGAGCAGTACTTC.

The chain joins TRBV29-1 to TRBJ1-1; no clear D. This CDR3 has 13 amino acids. Per the germline V gene, CDR1 is SQVTM and CDR2 is ANQGSEA. The germline V and J ends were trimmed by 6 bases and 4 bases, with 15 bases remaining between them. CDR3 bases: TGCAGCGTCAACCTGGACGTCGGCACTGAAGCTTTCTTT. Translating it yields CSVNLDVGTEAFF.

The chain is built from TRBV15 and TRBJ2-5, with D perhaps being TRBD1 or TRBD2 (7 bases each). The CDR3 length is 16 residues. V was pared by 1 base and J by 4 bases, with 16 bases between. From germline, CDR1 is LNHNV and CDR2 YYDKDF (reference sequence). The CDR3 is CATSRGLTGRAETQYF. CDR3 DNA: TGTGCCACCAGCAGAGGGTTGACAGGGAGGGCAGAGACCCAGTACTTC.